Below are 24 T cell receptor beta chains sequenced from a single sample in a study of OX40 agonist ivuxolimab in advanced cancers. Some clones are missing from TCRdb's copy, which holds only in-frame ones; the method was immunoSEQ multiplex PCR. Of under 95,000 clones in the sample, roughly 82% were seen once. The sample in question was CD4+ or CD8+ T cells sorted from blood, obtained in a trial of the OX40 agonist ivuxolimab. The origin of the receptors is an adult with an advanced solid tumor such as melanoma, head and neck, liver or kidney cancer.

V and J are TRBV7-3 and TRBJ2-3, with D perhaps matching TRBD1 (5 bases). Trimming left V 5 bases short and J 4 bases short, with 16 bases between. Germline values: CDR1 SGHTA, CDR2 FQGTGA. The CDR3 extends over 15 amino acids. Written as DNA, the CDR3 is TGTGCCAGCAGCCGTGGGATAGGGGCACCAGATACGCAGTATTTT. Protein: CASSRGIGAPDTQYF.

V and J are TRBV7-2 and TRBJ2-1, with D perhaps TRBD2 (5 bases). This CDR3 is built from 15 residues. With 2 bases removed from V and 7 bases from J, the gap between germline ends came to 15 bases. Germline V gives CDR1 SGHTA, CDR2 FQGNSA. Written as DNA, the CDR3 is TGTGCCAGCAGCTTAATGGGAGTTGTGATAAATGAGCAGTTCTTC. Amino acid sequence: CASSLMGVVINEQFF.

The V and J genes are TRBV4-2 and TRBJ1-5, with a weak D call TRBD1 (5 bases). Germline V gene sequence: CDR1 LGHNA, CDR2 YNFKEQ. V was cut by 0 bases and J by 11 bases, with 17 bases left in between. The CDR3 is 15 amino acids. CDR3 protein: CASSQDRTHPETQHF. CDR3 coding DNA: TGTGCCAGCAGCCAAGATAGGACACACCCCGAAACCCAGCATTTT.

The genes are TRBV19 and TRBJ1-2; TRBD1 aligns across 10 bases. J was trimmed by 4 bases and V by 4 bases; bases with no gene match: 6. CDR3 length equals 15 residues. Germline V gene data show CDR1 as LNHDA and CDR2 as SQIVND (reference sequence). The CDR3 DNA follows: TGTGCCAGTAGTACTCCAAGACAGGGGGCCTATGGCTACACCTTC. Protein product: CASSTPRQGAYGYTF. Based on the CDR3 plus reference TRBV19 and TRBJ1-2, the full variable domain is DGGITQSPKYLFRKEGQNVTLSCEQNLNHDAMYWYRQDPGQGLRLIYYSQIVNDFQKGDIAEGYSVSREKKESFPLTVTSAQKNPTAFYLCASSTPRQGAYGYTFGSGTRLTVV.

As concerns this clone: The identical CDR3 is also encoded by other nucleotide sequences in the sample. The chain employs TRBV19 and TRBJ2-3; 11 bases agree with TRBD2. Germline V gene lookup returns CDR1 LNHDA and CDR2 SQIVND (reference sequence). The junction had 4 bases not matched to a gene; V was cut back by 5 bases and J by 3 bases. The CDR3 length is 15 residues. The CDR3 DNA follows: TGTGCCAGTAGTCTGCTAGCGGGAGGAACAGATACGCAGTATTTT. Translated: CASSLLAGGTDTQYF.

The table lists this clone with a few counts. This sequence joins TRBV7-9 and TRBJ1-4; no reliable D call. Trimming stripped 4 bases from V and 8 bases from J, with 17 bases between. The CDR3 consists of 15 residues. CDR1 SEHNR and CDR2 FQNEAQ come from the germline V gene (reference sequence). CDR3 bases: TGTGCCAGCAGCTCATGGACTCACTTAGGGGAAAAACTGTTTTTT. This encodes CASSSWTHLGEKLFF.

The V call is TRBV7-9, the J call TRBJ1-1; the D gene is possibly TRBD1 (6 bases). The CDR3 has 15 residues. V was shortened by 4 bases and J by 1 base, with 13 bases between the two germline ends. Germline loops: CDR1 SEHNR, CDR2 FQNEAQ (reference sequence). The CDR3 DNA reads TGTGCCAGCAGCTCCCCAGGGGTAGCGAACACTGAAGCTTTCTTT. Its protein is CASSSPGVANTEAFF.

V and J are TRBV11-2 and TRBJ2-5; D unresolved. Trimming took 8 bases from V and 4 from J, leaving 8 bases between them. The CDR3 totals 11 residues. Germline V gene lookup returns CDR1 SGHAT and CDR2 FQNNGV. CDR3 DNA sequence: TGTGCCAGCGGAAACCTAGAGACCCAGTACTTC. Residues: CASGNLETQYF.

V is TRBV6-6 and J is TRBJ1-1; D unclear. This CDR3 has 13 residues. Between the trimmed V and J ends, which lost 2 bases and 1 base, there was a span of 5 bases. CDR1 and CDR2 from the germline V gene are MNHNY and SVGAGI (reference sequence). The CDR3 protein is CASSYLGNTEAFF. CDR3 nucleotide sequence: TGTGCCAGCAGTTACCTGGGGAACACTGAAGCTTTCTTT.

The V and J genes are TRBV19 and TRBJ1-2; D not resolved. V lost 4 bases, J lost 6 bases, and 12 bases lay in between. CDR1 is LNHDA and CDR2 is SQIVND in the germline V gene (reference sequence). The CDR3 is made up of 13 amino acids. Written as DNA, the CDR3 is TGTGCCAGTAGTAGCGTCCTGAGGAATGGCTACACCTTC. Protein product: CASSSVLRNGYTF.

V is TRBV5-5 and J is TRBJ2-5; D is undetermined. Deletions cut 0 bases from V and 5 bases from J, with 11 bases between. Germline V gene lookup returns CDR1 SGHKS and CDR2 YYEKEE (reference sequence). The CDR3 spans 14 residues. In nucleotides, the CDR3 is TGTGCCAGCAGCTTGGCTCTCGGTTGGGAGACCCAGTACTTC. Translating gives CASSLALGWETQYF.

The chain combines TRBV2 with TRBJ1-5; a possible D gene is TRBD1 (5 bases). The ends were cut back, 7 bases at V and 2 bases at J, with 15 bases in the middle. Germline V gives CDR1 SNHLY, CDR2 FYNNEI. CDR3 length: 15 amino acids. This chain's CDR3 is CASNSGGEGNQPQHF. The CDR3 DNA follows: TGTGCCAGCAACTCCGGGGGGGAGGGCAATCAGCCCCAGCATTTT.

This clone occurred once. The CDR3 sequence: CASSESGGGTEAFF. For the CDR3, the DNA is TGTGCCAGCAGTGAATCAGGTGGAGGAACTGAAGCTTTCTTT. This sequence joins TRBV6-1 and TRBJ1-1, with D unresolved. V lost 2 bases, J lost 5 bases, and 12 bases lay in between. Looked up from germline, CDR1 is MNHNS and CDR2 is SASEGT. This CDR3 comprises 14 residues.

This CDR3 is CAVAGGETQYF. As DNA, the CDR3 is TGTGCTGTAGCGGGGGGAGAGACCCAGTACTTC. The chain has TRBV30 and TRBJ2-5, with 10 bases that match TRBD2. The CDR3 sequence is 11 residues long. Germline lookup yields CDR1 GTSNPN and CDR2 SVGIG (reference sequence).

The rearrangement uses TRBV6-6 and TRBJ2-5; tentative D call: TRBD1 (5 bases). The J call may be mistaken, given a closer DNA end match to TRBJ2-7. Looked up from germline, CDR1 is MNHNY and CDR2 is SVGAGI (reference sequence). The CDR3 consists of 16 residues. The CDR3 region is CASRVEQTTQGAEQYF. The CDR3 DNA reads TGTGCCAGCAGGGTGGAACAGACGACACAAGGGGCCGAGCAGTACTTC.

The genes are TRBV6-1 and TRBJ1-5, with D tentatively TRBD1 (5 bases). This CDR3 region has 15 residues. The V gene lost 7 bases and the J gene lost 0 bases, with 13 bases spanning the gap. Germline CDR1 and CDR2: MNHNS and SASEGT. The CDR3 DNA is TGTGCCAGCACCATGACAGTAAATAGCAATCAGCCCCAGCATTTT. Translating it yields CASTMTVNSNQPQHF.

J is TRBJ1-1 and V is TRBV6-6; 9 bases match TRBD1. This CDR3 is built from 13 residues. J gave up 7 bases and V 6 bases, and 6 bases lay outside the gene matches. From germline, CDR1 is MNHNY and CDR2 SVGAGI (reference sequence). The chain's CDR3 is CASSGTGSIEAFF. CDR3 DNA sequence: TGTGCCAGCAGCGGGACAGGGAGTATTGAAGCTTTCTTT.

This clone was counted only a few times. The chain recombines TRBV5-4 with TRBJ2-2, with D perhaps matching TRBD1 (8 bases). Germline V gives CDR1 SGHNT, CDR2 YYREEE (reference sequence). The CDR3 contains 16 residues. With 2 bases removed from V and 6 bases from J, the gap between germline ends came to 17 bases. The CDR3 coding sequence is TGTGCCAGCAGCTTAAGACAGGGGAGGGCCTCCGGGGAGCTGTTTTTT. Translation: CASSLRQGRASGELFF.

The CDR3 nucleotides read TGTGCCAGCAGCTTGGGACAGCAAAATGAAAAACTGTTTTTT. It encodes CASSLGQQNEKLFF. The rearrangement links TRBV11-3 to TRBJ1-4; TRBD1 aligns across 7 bases. With 3 bases clipped from V and 5 bases from J, the junction kept 3 bases outside the gene matches. This CDR3 contains 14 residues. The germline gives CDR1 SGHNT, CDR2 YENEEA. Combining the CDR3 with reference TRBV11-3 and TRBJ1-4 gives the whole variable domain EAGVVQSPRYKIIEKKQPVAFWCNPISGHNTLYWYLQNLGQGPELLIRYENEEAVDDSQLPKDRFSAERLKGVDSTLKIQPAELGDSAVYLCASSLGQQNEKLFFGSGTQLSVL.

This clone appeared a single time. The chain joins TRBV2 to TRBJ2-7, with TRBD2 matching 12 bases. The CDR3 contains 16 residues. With V trimmed by 6 bases and J by 3 bases, 9 bases remained unmatched. CDR1 is SNHLY and CDR2 is FYNNEI in the germline V gene. CDR3 in DNA: TGTGCCAGCAGCCTTACTAGCGGGGGGAGTGACTACGAGCAGTACTTC. Amino acid sequence: CASSLTSGGSDYEQYF.

The chain is built from TRBV14 and TRBJ2-3; the D is unclear. This CDR3 has 15 amino acids. CDR1 is SGHDN, CDR2 FVKESK, per germline. The ends were cut back, 1 base at V and 2 bases at J, with 10 bases in the middle. The CDR3 is CASSQGDRNTDTQYF. CDR3 bases: TGTGCCAGCAGCCAAGGCGATAGAAACACAGATACGCAGTATTTT. Together with reference TRBV14 and TRBJ2-3, the CDR3 gives the full variable domain: EAGVTQFPSHSVIEKGQTVTLRCDPISGHDNLYWYRRVMGKEIKFLLHFVKESKQDESGMPNNRFLAERTGGTYSTLKVQPAELEDSGVYFCASSQGDRNTDTQYFGPGTRLTVL.

The chain uses TRBV29-1 and TRBJ2-6, with D unclear. The V and J ends lost 3 bases and 0 bases respectively, with 3 bases between them. Per the germline V gene, CDR1 is SQVTM and CDR2 is ANQGSEA. The CDR3 contains 13 residues. The CDR3 region is CSVDISGANVLTF. The CDR3 nucleotides read TGCAGCGTTGACATCTCTGGGGCCAACGTCCTGACTTTC. Combining the CDR3 with reference TRBV29-1 and TRBJ2-6 gives the whole variable domain SAVISQKPSRDICQRGTSLTIQCQVDSQVTMMFWYRQQPGQSLTLIATANQGSEATYESGFVIDKFPISRPNLTFSTLTVSNMSPEDSSIYLCSVDISGANVLTFGAGSRLTVL.

Concerning this clone itself: At one end the junction does not follow the germline gene, possibly because of a read error. The gene calls are TRBV29-1 and TRBJ2-3, with 7 bases fitting TRBD1. Germline CDR1 and CDR2: SQVTM and ANQGSEA. The CDR3 is 13 residues long. DNA of the CDR3: TGCAGCGTGGAAGGGGGCTTCACAGATACGCAGTATTTT. Translating gives CSVEGGFTDTQYF.

This chain links TRBV2 with TRBJ2-6; unclear D gene. The CDR3 has 12 residues. With 6 bases removed from V and 0 bases from J, the gap between germline ends came to 0 bases. Germline V CDR1 and CDR2: SNHLY, FYNNEI. This CDR3 is CASSSGANVLTF. CDR3 nucleotide sequence: TGTGCCAGCAGCTCTGGGGCCAACGTCCTGACTTTC.